This paragraph reports one T cell receptor (beta chain). Measured with immunoSEQ multiplex PCR; TCRdb has only the in-frame clones, and not every one. This table has about 200,000 clones, almost 85% appearing once. The sample belongs to a study of blood T cell repertoires in COVID-19. CDR3 length equals 13 residues. The V and J ends lost 2 bases and 6 bases respectively, with 11 bases between them. CDR1 is SGHTA and CDR2 is FQGNSA in the germline V gene. Input material: PBMCs or T cells enriched from blood (not recorded which). This sequence was found in a man aged 35-49 years who had recovered from COVID-19. The chain employs TRBV7-2 and TRBJ2-7; unclear D gene. The CDR3 spells CASSLLSVGEQYF. DNA for the CDR3: TGTGCCAGCAGCTTACTGTCGGTCGGCGAGCAGTACTTC. Drawing the rest from reference TRBV7-2 and TRBJ2-7, the complete variable domain is GAGVSQSPSNKVTEKGKDVELRCDPISGHTALYWYRQSLGQGLEFLIYFQGNSAPDKSGLPSDRFSAERTGGSVSTLTIQRTQQEDSAVYLCASSLLSVGEQYFGPGTRLTVT.